The 32 T cell receptor beta chains reported below all come from one sample, sequenced in a study of regulatory T cells in long-lasting Graves disease. Assembly of TCR beta libraries relied on iRepertoire HTBI primers together with Arm-PCR of CDR3 regions. TCRdb reanalysed the multiplex PCR reads using MiXCR and keeps one entry per CDR3 protein. Altogether approximately 560,000 distinct CDR3 sequences are present, about 16% being singletons, with the ten largest covering around 12%. Time point denoted: newly diagnosed GD, antithyroid drugs for less than 3 months. PBMC RNA served as the TCR library source. These data were likewise used in another study, on T cells in Graves' hyperthyroidism and ophthalmopathy.

Material: peripheral blood mononuclear cells (PBMCs), obtained at new diagnosis, from a patient treated with antithyroid drugs. These receptors all come from a man younger than 35 with Graves disease.

The chain uses TRBV6-4 and TRBJ2-7; no reliable D call. Germline V lookup: CDR1 MRHNA, CDR2 SNTAGT. CDR3 length equals 12 residues. The ends were cut back, 7 bases at V and 3 bases at J, with 10 bases in the middle. CDR3 sequence (DNA): TGTGCCAGCAACCTAGAGATCTACGAGCAGTACTTC. Protein: CASNLEIYEQYF.

The J gene is TRBJ2-7, the V gene TRBV12-5; 7 bases are shared with TRBD1. Germline assignment: CDR1 LGHNT and CDR2 FRNRAP. J lost 3 bases, V lost 1 base, and 6 bases had no gene match. The CDR3 runs 15 residues. CDR3 nucleotide sequence: TGTGCTAGTGGTTTGGGAGCAGGGGGTATCTACGAGCAGTACTTC. Amino acid sequence: CASGLGAGGIYEQYF.

The chain joins TRBV20-1 to TRBJ2-1, with a weak D call TRBD1 (6 bases). Germline lookup yields CDR1 DFQATT and CDR2 SNEGSKA (reference sequence). The CDR3 consists of 15 residues. V gave up 3 bases and J gave up 2 bases, with 14 bases separating them. This chain's CDR3 is CSARDTGTPYNEQFF. The CDR3 DNA reads as TGCAGTGCTAGGGATACAGGGACCCCCTACAATGAGCAGTTCTTC.

The table lists this clonotype with many counts. The chain employs TRBV5-1 and TRBJ2-1; 8 nucleotides agree with TRBD2. The CDR3 extends over 16 amino acids. J gave up 4 bases and V 0 bases, and 6 bases lay outside the gene matches. Per the germline V gene, CDR1 is SGHRS and CDR2 is YFSETQ. CDR3 in amino acids: CASSLASAGGYNEQFF. CDR3 coding DNA: TGCGCCAGCAGCTTGGCGTCGGCGGGAGGATACAATGAGCAGTTCTTC. Full variable domain (remainder filled in from reference TRBV5-1 and TRBJ2-1): KAGVTQTPRYLIKTRGQQVTLSCSPISGHRSVSWYQQTPGQGLQFLFEYFSETQRNKGNFPGRFSGRQFSNSRSEMNVSTLELGDSALYLCASSLASAGGYNEQFFGPGTRLTVL.

By share of the sample, this clonotype is medium-sized (0.01 to 0.1%). The rearrangement links TRBV11-2 to TRBJ2-3; D ambiguous. The germline gives CDR1 SGHAT, CDR2 FQNNGV. The CDR3 consists of 13 residues. Trimming cost V 7 bases and J 2 bases, with 10 bases left between them. CDR3 nucleotide sequence: TGTGCCAGCACCTCTCGGTTCACAGATACGCAGTATTTT. Residues: CASTSRFTDTQYF.

A few counts support this clonotype. The chain has TRBV6-8 and TRBJ2-3; no firm D call. The germline V gene has CDR1 MNHGY and CDR2 SAAAGT. The V end lost 5 bases, the J end lost 3 bases, and 9 bases lay between the germline ends. The CDR3 is 13 residues long. CDR3 nucleotides: TGTGCCAGCAGTGTGACCCTTACAGATACGCAGTATTTT. Amino acid sequence: CASSVTLTDTQYF.

This clonotype was detected ten times or more. The chain uses TRBV6-1 and TRBJ1-2; D remains unclear. Trimming left V 8 bases short and J 1 base short, with 8 bases between. The CDR3 length is 12 residues. CDR1 is MNHNS, CDR2 SASEGT, per germline. CDR3 amino acids: CASLSFNYGYTF. The CDR3 DNA reads TGTGCCAGCCTCTCATTTAACTATGGCTACACCTTC.

This clonotype was recorded at least ten times. This chain joins TRBV7-3 and TRBJ2-1; 13 nucleotides line up with TRBD2. Per germline, CDR1 SGHTA and CDR2 FQGTGA. V lost 5 bases, J lost 6 bases, and 7 bases stayed unmatched. This CDR3 has 16 amino acids. The CDR3 spells CASSPMGLAGSNEQFF. The CDR3 coding sequence is TGTGCCAGCAGCCCGATGGGACTAGCGGGAAGCAATGAGCAGTTCTTC.

This clonotype has a count of ten or more. The CDR3 nucleotides read TGTGCCAGCAGTTACTCGGGTTCCACCTACGAGCAGTACTTC. Translating gives CASSYSGSTYEQYF. The chain combines TRBV6-5 with TRBJ2-7, with D hard to call. The CDR3 has 14 residues. Germline V CDR1 and CDR2: MNHEY, SVGAGI. V lost 0 bases, J lost 2 bases, and 8 bases lay in between.

This clonotype occurred a few times. Here the CDR3 reads CASSPTTEAYEQYF. Written as DNA, the CDR3 is TGCGCCAGCAGCCCCACGACGGAAGCCTACGAGCAGTACTTC. The rearrangement uses TRBV4-1 and TRBJ2-7; no clear D gene. This CDR3 has 14 residues. V was cut by 4 bases and J by 2 bases, with 12 bases left in between. The germline V gene has CDR1 MGHRA and CDR2 YSYEKL.

J is TRBJ2-2 and V is TRBV6-1, with 12 nucleotides matching TRBD2. Looked up from germline, CDR1 is MNHNS and CDR2 is SASEGT. The CDR3 is 15 amino acids. V shed 6 bases and J 6 bases; nucleotides not matched to a gene: 5. CDR3 nucleotides: TGTGCCAGCAGGTTGACTAGCGGGAGTGCCGGGGAGCTGTTTTTT. Its protein product is CASRLTSGSAGELFF.

On this clonotype: Here the CDR3 omits its conserved ending phenylalanine or tryptophan, so a read error is the likely source. The rearrangement uses TRBV6-1 and TRBJ2-1; 10 bases are shared with TRBD1. V lost 8 bases and J lost 0; bases outside the gene matches: 10. Germline V gene data show CDR1 as MNHNS and CDR2 as SASEGT. The CDR3 runs to 17 residues. The chain's CDR3 is CASHGQGVPHSYNEQFS. The CDR3 DNA follows: TGTGCCAGCCACGGACAGGGGGTGCCCCACTCCTACAATGAGCAGTTCTCC.

This clonotype was detected ten times or more. The chain carries TRBV3-1 and TRBJ1-2; 7 bases align to TRBD1. The trim removed 0 bases at V and 2 bases at J, leaving 3 bases unmatched. The CDR3 extends over 15 amino acids. CDR1 and CDR2 from the germline V gene are LGHDT and YNNKEL (reference sequence). CDR3 in DNA: TGTGCCAGCAGCCAAGAGACAGGGTGGAACTATGGCTACACCTTC. This codes for CASSQETGWNYGYTF.

Many counts were recorded for this clonotype. The chain links TRBV27 to TRBJ1-5; D is possibly TRBD1 (5 bases). The CDR3 totals 14 residues. Trimming cost V 2 bases and J 5 bases, with 10 bases left between them. The germline V gene encodes CDR1 MNHEY and CDR2 SMNVEV (reference sequence). CDR3 sequence: CASSLNPGHQPQHF. CDR3 sequence (DNA): TGTGCCAGCAGTTTAAACCCAGGGCATCAGCCCCAGCATTTT.

This clonotype was found a few times. A far larger clone is a single base away, which makes a read error likely. The rearrangement links TRBV6-1 to TRBJ2-1; weak D call: TRBD1 (5 bases). V was cut by 7 bases and J by 10 bases, with 14 bases left in between. There are 12 residues in the CDR3. CDR1 and CDR2 (germline): MNHNS, SASEGT. The CDR3 region has the DNA TGTGCCAGCACCGACAGCTCCTACGAGCAGTTCTTC. Translated: CASTDSSYEQFF.

The gene calls are TRBV29-1 and TRBJ2-2; the match to TRBD2 covers 7 bases. Germline V CDR1 and CDR2: SQVTM, ANQGSEA. This CDR3 comprises 15 residues. The V gene end was trimmed by 3 bases and the J gene end by 0 bases; junction bases not matched to a gene: 4. The CDR3 is CSVDPGGANTGELFF. CDR3 nucleotides: TGCAGCGTTGATCCTGGGGGGGCGAACACCGGGGAGCTGTTTTTT.

About this clonotype itself: The conserved phenylalanine or tryptophan normally closing the CDR3 is absent here, so this likely arose from a read error. This chain uses TRBV6-5 with TRBJ1-1; D ambiguous. The V end was cut by 2 bases, the J end by 1 base, with 11 bases between. The CDR3 has 15 amino acids. In germline, CDR1 is MNHEY, CDR2 SVGAGI. The CDR3 bases are TGTGCCAGCAGTTACGGGGTCCCGAGGAACACTGAAGCTTTCGTT. As protein: CASSYGVPRNTEAFV.

CDR3 DNA sequence: TGCGCCAGCAGCTTGGTCCCTCCGAGTGGGACAGGGGTTCGCTATGGCTACACCTTC. Translating it yields CASSLVPPSGTGVRYGYTF. The gene calls are TRBV5-1 and TRBJ1-2; TRBD1 matches at 10 bases. Germline V gene data show CDR1 as SGHRS and CDR2 as YFSETQ. V gave up 0 bases and J gave up 4 bases; unmatched junction bases: 15. The CDR3 loop spans 19 amino acids. Drawing the rest from reference TRBV5-1 and TRBJ1-2, the complete variable domain is KAGVTQTPRYLIKTRGQQVTLSCSPISGHRSVSWYQQTPGQGLQFLFEYFSETQRNKGNFPGRFSGRQFSNSRSEMNVSTLELGDSALYLCASSLVPPSGTGVRYGYTFGSGTRLTVV.

Ten or more counts support this clonotype. The chain recombines TRBV7-2 with TRBJ1-1, with no clear D. Trimming removed 1 base at V and 0 bases at J, with 9 bases between. The V gene's germline CDR1 is SGHTA and CDR2 FQGNSA. This CDR3 comprises 15 residues. Here the CDR3 DNA reads TGTGCCAGCAGCTTAGGTGCACTTATGAACACTGAAGCTTTCTTT. As protein: CASSLGALMNTEAFF.

This clonotype was observed many times. This rearrangement joins TRBV28 to TRBJ2-7, with TRBD2 identical over 8 bases. This CDR3 comprises 15 residues. The V and J ends lost 5 bases and 3 bases, in that order; junction bases with no gene match: 9. Per germline, CDR1 MDHEN and CDR2 SYDVKM. The CDR3 coding sequence is TGTGCCAGCAGTGGGGAAAGAGCGGGAGTCTACGAGCAGTACTTC. Its translation is CASSGERAGVYEQYF.

This clonotype appeared many times. The chain has TRBV7-2 and TRBJ2-2, with D uncertain. The CDR3 length is 15 residues. V was pared by 0 bases and J by 0 bases, with 5 bases between. CDR1 SGHTA and CDR2 FQGNSA come from the germline V gene. The CDR3 spells CASSLAGSNTGELFF. The DNA for the CDR3 is TGTGCCAGCAGCTTAGCGGGATCGAACACCGGGGAGCTGTTTTTT.

This chain connects TRBV27 to TRBJ2-7, with 12 nucleotides matching TRBD2. The trim removed 8 bases at V and 4 bases at J, leaving 15 bases unmatched. Germline V gives CDR1 MNHEY, CDR2 SMNVEV (reference sequence). The CDR3 loop spans 17 amino acids. The CDR3 bases are TGTGCCAGCGGCGAAACGGGACTAGCGGGTTCGGGGTACGAGCAGTACTTC. This gives the protein CASGETGLAGSGYEQYF.

The rearrangement links TRBV20-1 to TRBJ2-3; no clear D gene. Germline CDR1 reads DFQATT; CDR2 reads SNEGSKA (reference sequence). This CDR3 spans 15 amino acids. V lost 0 bases, J lost 2 bases, and 12 bases lay in between. CDR3 region: CSAREGSIATDTQYF. The CDR3 bases are TGCAGTGCTAGAGAAGGGTCCATAGCCACAGATACGCAGTATTTT.

This clonotype was observed many times. The J gene is TRBJ1-2, the V gene TRBV28, with TRBD1 matching over 8 bases. The trim removed 4 bases at V and 12 bases at J, leaving 7 bases unmatched. This CDR3 comprises 12 residues. Germline values: CDR1 MDHEN, CDR2 SYDVKM. DNA of the CDR3: TGTGCCAGCAGTTCCCGGGACAGGTTAAACACCTTC. This sequence encodes CASSSRDRLNTF.

This clonotype was observed at least ten times. The V and J genes are TRBV7-2 and TRBJ2-2; D uncertain. Germline V gene data show CDR1 as SGHTA and CDR2 as FQGNSA. Trimming left V 5 bases short and J 5 bases short, with 12 bases between. CDR3 length equals 14 residues. The CDR3 reads CASSSDPWTGELFF. The CDR3 nucleotides are TGTGCCAGCAGCAGCGACCCGTGGACCGGGGAGCTGTTTTTT.

The chain carries TRBV2 and TRBJ2-5, with TRBD2 identical over 10 bases. CDR3 size: 15 residues. The junction had 13 bases not matched to a gene; V was cut back by 6 bases and J by 9 bases. The germline V gene has CDR1 SNHLY and CDR2 FYNNEI. Written as DNA, the CDR3 is TGTGCCAGCAGGGAGGGGACTAGCGATCACTACGCCCAGTACTTC. This translates into CASREGTSDHYAQYF.

There are many counts of this clonotype. This sequence joins TRBV29-1 and TRBJ1-1, with TRBD1 matching over 10 bases. The CDR3 length is 12 residues. In germline, CDR1 is SQVTM, CDR2 ANQGSEA. J gave up 8 bases and V 5 bases, and 5 bases lay outside the gene matches. DNA for the CDR3: TGCAGCGTTCTTAGACAGGGGGCCGAAGCTTTCTTT. Encoded protein: CSVLRQGAEAFF.

This clonotype was observed many times. V and J are TRBV6-1 and TRBJ2-2; D possibly uses TRBD1 or TRBD2 (5 bases each). Germline CDR1 is MNHNS and CDR2 is SASEGT. The length of the CDR3 is 15 residues. V gave up 7 bases and J gave up 0 bases, with 12 bases separating them. The CDR3 coding sequence is TGTGCCAGCACCAGGGACGGGGCGAACACCGGGGAGCTGTTTTTT. Its translation: CASTRDGANTGELFF.

This clonotype was picked up many times. V gene TRBV11-2 combines with J gene TRBJ2-7; weak D call: TRBD2 (5 bases). The CDR3 contains 14 residues. With 3 bases removed from V and 3 bases from J, the gap between germline ends came to 12 bases. Germline V lookup: CDR1 SGHAT, CDR2 FQNNGV. The CDR3 region is CASSFAGERYEQYF. CDR3 nucleotides: TGTGCCAGCAGCTTCGCTGGGGAGCGCTACGAGCAGTACTTC.

Many counts were recorded for this clonotype. This chain uses TRBV7-2 with TRBJ1-2; possibly TRBD1 for D (6 bases). Germline V gene sequence: CDR1 SGHTA, CDR2 FQGNSA. The CDR3 contains 13 residues. The V gene lost 6 bases and the J gene lost 6 bases, with 14 bases spanning the gap. The CDR3 DNA follows: TGTGCCAGCAGGCGAACAGGGCCGGATGGCTACACCTTC. Its translation: CASRRTGPDGYTF.

The chain carries TRBV7-8 and TRBJ2-7; a possible D gene is TRBD2 (6 bases). The CDR3 contains 15 residues. The ends were cut back, 0 bases at V and 9 bases at J, with 18 bases in the middle. Germline V gene sequence: CDR1 SGHVS, CDR2 FQNEAQ. The DNA of the CDR3 is TGTGCCAGCAGCTTAGCAGGAGGGACCGGTGAGGGGCAGTACTTC. It specifies CASSLAGGTGEGQYF.

This clonotype was found a few times. The rearrangement uses TRBV20-1 and TRBJ2-5, with D possibly matching TRBD2 (5 bases). This CDR3 comprises 13 residues. V lost 5 bases, J lost 2 bases, and 12 bases lay in between. Germline V gene lookup returns CDR1 DFQATT and CDR2 SNEGSKA (reference sequence). This CDR3 is CSAPRTFQETQYF. CDR3 DNA: TGCAGTGCTCCCCGGACTTTTCAAGAGACCCAGTACTTC.